A selection of T cell receptor beta chains follows, all from one sample in a study of beta chain features in type 1 diabetes. Assay: immunoSEQ multiplex PCR; the TCRdb copy retains only in-frame clones and omits some. Of hundreds of thousands of clones in the sample, roughly 15% were seen once. Sequencing was done on a sample of naive CD4+ T cells from blood. These receptors came from a man between 18 and 29 years old with type 1 diabetes. Both conserved end residues are part of each CDR3. Each record gives: V gene, clone size, J gene, CDR3 protein. Rows may omit the clone size; those that give it use once, few, many or a size class.

TRBV5-1,few,TRBJ2-5,CASSLDRAGQETQYF
TRBV5-1,few,TRBJ2-3,CASSLGLAGPDTQYF
TRBV7-2,-,TRBJ2-3,CATQRGTSGTDTQYF
TRBV4-3,-,TRBJ1-2,CASSQGSADYGYTF
TRBV19,once,TRBJ2-1,CASTQLRLAGGEGEQFF
TRBV29-1,-,TRBJ2-3,CSVDYRGNTDTQYF
TRBV4-2,few,TRBJ2-1,CASSQVTGLAGLSSYNEQFF
TRBV7-2,-,TRBJ1-1,CASSLAGQTNTEAFF
TRBV20-1,-,TRBJ1-2,CSAPVDYGYTF
TRBV28,few,TRBJ2-7,CASSTGQGAYEQYF
TRBV7-2,few,TRBJ2-3,CASSLKGVAGAHTDTQYF
TRBV7-9,few,TRBJ1-1,CASSFNRGTEAFF
TRBV29-1,-,TRBJ2-7,CSVEALTGSRYEQYF
TRBV5-1,few,TRBJ1-1,CASSWGDRDTEAFF
TRBV18,few,TRBJ2-3,CASSPPAPVPRGTQYF
TRBV19,few,TRBJ2-1,CASSQTGPYNEQFF
TRBV11-2,-,TRBJ1-4,CASSLSRTAKLFF
TRBV6-5,-,TRBJ1-2,CASRYREGYTF
TRBV5-6,-,TRBJ2-7,CASSLPGEVPYEQYF
TRBV6-5,few,TRBJ2-5,CASSYSRETQYF